Shown below are 24 T cell receptor beta chains from a single sample sequenced in a study of T cell responses to AZD1222 COVID-19 vaccine. Profiling relied on immunoSEQ multiplex PCR, and the TCRdb table lists in-frame clones only, not all of them. The profile shows tens of thousands of clones, more than 75% of them singletons. The sequencing used peripheral blood, collected 28 days after the second AZD1222 dose. These receptors came from an adult who received the AZD1222 COVID-19 vaccine.

The chain has TRBV30 and TRBJ2-1; 7 bases fit TRBD2. CDR3 length equals 13 residues. Trimming removed 6 bases from V and 2 bases from J; junction bases left unmatched: 4. The germline gives CDR1 GTSNPN, CDR2 SVGIG (reference sequence). The CDR3 DNA follows: TGTGCCTGTGGGCTAGCGGCCTACAATGAGCAGTTCTTC. Translating it yields CACGLAAYNEQFF.

This clone has a single count. The rearrangement uses TRBV9 and TRBJ2-4; D remains unclear. Looked up from germline, CDR1 is SGDLS and CDR2 is YYNGEE. V shed 0 bases and J shed 0 bases, with 7 bases lying between them. The CDR3 runs 15 residues. The CDR3 protein is CASSVGGIAKNIQYF. CDR3 DNA sequence: TGTGCCAGCAGCGTAGGAGGAATAGCCAAAAACATTCAGTACTTC. The complete variable domain, with remaining parts taken from reference TRBV9 and TRBJ2-4, reads DSGVTQTPKHLITATGQRVTLRCSPRSGDLSVYWYQQSLDQGLQFLIQYYNGEERAKGNILERFSAQQFPDLHSELNLSSLELGDSALYFCASSVGGIAKNIQYFGAGTRLSVL.

This chain links TRBV6-5 with TRBJ1-4, with TRBD1 identical over 7 bases. V was pared by 0 bases and J by 8 bases, with 0 bases of the junction left unmatched. The germline gives CDR1 MNHEY, CDR2 SVGAGI. This CDR3 comprises 13 residues. CDR3 nucleotides: TGTGCCAGCAGTTACTCGACAGGGGAAAAACTGTTTTTT. Its protein product is CASSYSTGEKLFF.

DNA for the CDR3: TGTGCCAGCAGCTTAGCGTACGGACACCGACGCTCTGGAAACACCATATATTTT. This codes for CASSLAYGHRRSGNTIYF. The chain carries TRBV7-2 and TRBJ1-3; TRBD1 is a possible D gene (5 bases). This CDR3 comprises 18 residues. V lost 0 bases, J lost 0 bases, and 15 bases lay in between. CDR1 is SGHTA, CDR2 FQGNSA, per germline. Variable domain in full (rest from reference TRBV7-2 and TRBJ1-3): GAGVSQSPSNKVTEKGKDVELRCDPISGHTALYWYRQSLGQGLEFLIYFQGNSAPDKSGLPSDRFSAERTGGSVSTLTIQRTQQEDSAVYLCASSLAYGHRRSGNTIYFGEGSWLTVV.

J is TRBJ2-2 and V is TRBV28, with D hard to call. Trimming pared 7 bases from V and 4 bases from J, leaving 16 bases between. The CDR3 is made up of 15 amino acids. CDR1 is MDHEN and CDR2 is SYDVKM in the germline V gene. Here the CDR3 reads CASTLGGLSTGELFF. CDR3 nucleotides: TGTGCCAGCACCCTCGGCGGCTTGAGCACCGGGGAGCTGTTTTTT. The complete variable domain, with remaining parts taken from reference TRBV28 and TRBJ2-2, reads DVKVTQSSRYLVKRTGEKVFLECVQDMDHENMFWYRQDPGLGLRLIYFSYDVKMKEKGDIPEGYSVSREKKERFSLILESASTNQTSMYLCASTLGGLSTGELFFGEGSRLTVL.

The chain carries TRBV10-1 and TRBJ2-1; D unclear. The V gene lost 4 bases and the J gene lost 1 base, with 5 bases spanning the gap. The germline gives CDR1 WNHNN, CDR2 SYGVQD (reference sequence). This CDR3 is 13 amino acids long. The CDR3 sequence is CASSGRSYNEQFF. The CDR3 DNA reads as TGCGCCAGCAGTGGAAGGTCCTACAATGAGCAGTTCTTC.

The chain carries TRBV9 and TRBJ2-3, with D tentatively TRBD1 (6 bases). V was shortened by 2 bases and J by 0 bases, with 7 bases between the two germline ends. In germline, CDR1 is SGDLS, CDR2 YYNGEE. The CDR3 has 14 amino acids. DNA for the CDR3: TGTGCCAGCAGCGTTAGGGGGAGCACAGATACGCAGTATTTT. Protein product: CASSVRGSTDTQYF.

The rearrangement uses TRBV11-3 and TRBJ1-3; D not certain. CDR3 size: 16 residues. Germline CDR1 SGHNT, CDR2 YENEEA. V lost 1 base and J 2 bases, leaving 12 bases between the germline ends. Here the CDR3 reads CASSLVPVGTGNTIYF. In DNA, the CDR3 is TGTGCCAGCAGCTTAGTCCCCGTGGGTACTGGAAACACCATATATTTT. The variable domain in full, completed from reference TRBV11-3 and TRBJ1-3, reads EAGVVQSPRYKIIEKKQPVAFWCNPISGHNTLYWYLQNLGQGPELLIRYENEEAVDDSQLPKDRFSAERLKGVDSTLKIQPAELGDSAVYLCASSLVPVGTGNTIYFGEGSWLTVV.

The rearrangement joins TRBV2 to TRBJ1-5; weak D call: TRBD1 (5 bases). Germline-derived CDR1 and CDR2 are SNHLY and FYNNEI. The length of the CDR3 is 17 residues. Trimming left V 4 bases short and J 1 base short, with 17 bases between. The CDR3 loop reads CASSGVRQGKSNQPQHF. CDR3 in DNA: TGTGCCAGCAGTGGGGTAAGGCAGGGTAAGAGCAATCAGCCCCAGCATTTT.

The V and J genes are TRBV19 and TRBJ2-3; no firm D call. Germline V gene lookup returns CDR1 LNHDA and CDR2 SQIVND (reference sequence). This CDR3 is 13 amino acids long. V lost 3 bases, J lost 2 bases, and 6 bases lay in between. CDR3 nucleotides: TGTGCCAGTAGTATGGCAGCCACAGATACGCAGTATTTT. Translated: CASSMAATDTQYF.

The rearrangement links TRBV3-1 (or the pseudogene TRBV3-2) to TRBJ1-5, with 12 bases lining up with TRBD1. Trimming at V came to 5 bases and at J to 1 base, leaving 12 bases not matched to a gene. Germline V lookup: CDR1 LGHDT, CDR2 YNNKEL (reference sequence). The CDR3 is 19 amino acids. The CDR3 region has the DNA TGTGCCAGCAGCGCGACCGGGACAGGGGGCCAAATAAGCAATCAGCCCCAGCATTTT. Translation: CASSATGTGGQISNQPQHF.

This chain links TRBV29-1 with TRBJ1-2; perhaps TRBD1 as D (6 bases). Germline V lookup: CDR1 SQVTM, CDR2 ANQGSEA. CDR3 length: 15 residues. Trimming shortened V by 4 bases and J by 4 bases, and 19 bases separated the two germline ends. The CDR3 nucleotides read TGCAGCGTTGCCCCAGGGGTGGGGCTTAGCTATGGCTACACCTTC. Translated: CSVAPGVGLSYGYTF. Full variable domain (outside the CDR3, taken from reference TRBV29-1 and TRBJ1-2): SAVISQKPSRDICQRGTSLTIQCQVDSQVTMMFWYRQQPGQSLTLIATANQGSEATYESGFVIDKFPISRPNLTFSTLTVSNMSPEDSSIYLCSVAPGVGLSYGYTFGSGTRLTVV.

V gene TRBV28 combines with J gene TRBJ2-4, with D possibly TRBD2 on 6 matching bases. The CDR3 is 14 residues long. CDR1 and CDR2 (germline): MDHEN, SYDVKM. V was trimmed by 6 bases and J by 11 bases, leaving 20 bases between them. CDR3 DNA: TGTGCCAGCAGATTACGGGGGTACGCTGGCTTTCAGTACTTC. It translates to CASRLRGYAGFQYF.

The chain joins TRBV7-2 to TRBJ2-1, with 10 bases lining up with TRBD2. J gave up 4 bases and V 0 bases, and 3 bases lay outside the gene matches. This CDR3 is 16 amino acids long. CDR1 is SGHTA and CDR2 is FQGNSA in the germline V gene. The CDR3 sequence is CASSLAASGGYNEQFF. Written as DNA, the CDR3 is TGTGCCAGCAGCTTAGCTGCTAGCGGGGGATACAATGAGCAGTTCTTC.

The V call is TRBV6-4, the J call TRBJ1-3; 7 bases map to TRBD1. This CDR3 has 20 residues. Germline V gene lookup returns CDR1 MRHNA and CDR2 SNTAGT. V lost 0 bases, J lost 0 bases, and 14 bases stayed unmatched. This CDR3 reads CASSDSNDRAFNFSGNTIYF. CDR3 bases: TGTGCCAGCAGTGACTCGAACGACAGGGCATTTAACTTCTCTGGAAACACCATATATTTT.

This chain joins TRBV9 and TRBJ2-3, with 10 positions matching TRBD1. Germline CDR1 is SGDLS and CDR2 is YYNGEE. V trimming: 0 bases; J trimming: 6 bases; junction bases outside the gene matches: 19. The CDR3 loop spans 20 amino acids. The CDR3 region is CASSVGPEGDRGGMVDTQYF. DNA of the CDR3: TGTGCCAGCAGCGTAGGTCCGGAGGGGGACAGGGGAGGTATGGTGGATACGCAGTATTTT.

The rearrangement uses TRBV4-2 and TRBJ2-3; D uncertain. V was cut by 5 bases and J by 2 bases, with 14 bases left in between. This CDR3 comprises 15 residues. Germline V CDR1 and CDR2: LGHNA, YNFKEQ. The CDR3 bases are TGTGCCAGCAGCACTAACACAGACGTCACAGATACGCAGTATTTT. It codes for CASSTNTDVTDTQYF.

The chain employs TRBV5-1 and TRBJ2-7; 8 bases align to TRBD1. Germline CDR1 is SGHRS and CDR2 is YFSETQ. V dropped 5 bases and J dropped 2; count of bases not matched to a gene: 9. The CDR3 loop spans 15 amino acids. The CDR3 spells CASRTGDGAPYEQYF. CDR3 in DNA: TGCGCCAGCAGGACAGGGGATGGGGCCCCCTACGAGCAGTACTTC.

The chain recombines TRBV29-1 with TRBJ1-2, with 11 bases fitting TRBD1. Germline V gives CDR1 SQVTM, CDR2 ANQGSEA. CDR3 length equals 13 residues. J was trimmed by 2 bases and V by 4 bases; bases with no gene match: 0. CDR3 DNA: TGCAGCGTTGGGACAGGGGGCAACTATGGCTACACCTTC. Its protein product is CSVGTGGNYGYTF.

The rearrangement links TRBV6-1 to TRBJ1-5, with D possibly being TRBD1 (6 bases). This CDR3 is 16 amino acids long. V dropped 0 bases and J dropped 1 base, with 10 bases sitting between them. CDR1 is MNHNS and CDR2 is SASEGT in the germline V gene. CDR3 sequence reads: CASSEAQGGSNQPQHF. CDR3 DNA sequence: TGTGCCAGCAGTGAAGCACAGGGCGGAAGCAATCAGCCCCAGCATTTT.

The rearrangement links TRBV7-9 to TRBJ1-6; D call uncertain. V was pared by 0 bases and J by 7 bases, with 10 bases between. The CDR3 runs 15 residues. CDR1 and CDR2 (germline): SEHNR, FQNEAQ (reference sequence). CDR3 nucleotides: TGTGCCAGCAGCTTAGCCCGCGCCGCGAATTCACCCCTCCACTTT. Translating it yields CASSLARAANSPLHF.

The sample holds one count of this clone. The chain links TRBV9 to TRBJ2-3, with TRBD2 as a possible D gene (7 bases). The CDR3 spans 16 residues. Germline loops: CDR1 SGDLS, CDR2 YYNGEE. Trimming left V 2 bases short and J 0 bases short, with 13 bases between. The CDR3 bases are TGTGCCAGCAGCGTGGGGGGGGCCGTTAGCACAGATACGCAGTATTTT. Amino acids: CASSVGGAVSTDTQYF. The full variable domain, its missing parts supplied by reference TRBV9 and TRBJ2-3, is DSGVTQTPKHLITATGQRVTLRCSPRSGDLSVYWYQQSLDQGLQFLIQYYNGEERAKGNILERFSAQQFPDLHSELNLSSLELGDSALYFCASSVGGAVSTDTQYFGPGTRLTVL.

This chain joins TRBV5-4 and TRBJ1-5; no firm D call. Germline CDR1 reads SGHNT; CDR2 reads YYREEE (reference sequence). The CDR3 length is 14 residues. Trimming shortened V by 2 bases and J by 4 bases, and 10 bases separated the two germline ends. The chain's CDR3 is CASSLSGSNQPQHF. The CDR3 region has the DNA TGTGCCAGCAGCTTATCGGGGTCAAATCAGCCCCAGCATTTT.

J is TRBJ2-1 and V is TRBV19; no definite D call. V gave up 4 bases and J gave up 4 bases, with 5 bases separating them. The CDR3 spans 12 residues. The germline CDR1 and CDR2 sequences are LNHDA and SQIVND (reference sequence). CDR3 loop: CASSTRYNEQFF. The DNA of the CDR3 is TGTGCCAGTAGTACCCGGTACAATGAGCAGTTCTTC.